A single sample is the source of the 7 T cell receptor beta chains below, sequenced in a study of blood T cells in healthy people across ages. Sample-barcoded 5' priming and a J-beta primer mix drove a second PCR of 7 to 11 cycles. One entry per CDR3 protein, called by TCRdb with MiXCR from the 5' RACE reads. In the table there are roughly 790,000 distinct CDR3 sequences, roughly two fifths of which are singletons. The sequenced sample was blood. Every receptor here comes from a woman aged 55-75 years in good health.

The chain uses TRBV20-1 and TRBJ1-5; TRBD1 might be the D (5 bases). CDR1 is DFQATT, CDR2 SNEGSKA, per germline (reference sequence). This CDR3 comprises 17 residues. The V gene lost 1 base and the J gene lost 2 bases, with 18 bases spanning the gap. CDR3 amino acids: CSARGRGGEVRNQPQHF. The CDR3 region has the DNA TGCAGTGCTAGAGGACGTGGAGGGGAGGTTCGCAATCAGCCCCAGCATTTT.

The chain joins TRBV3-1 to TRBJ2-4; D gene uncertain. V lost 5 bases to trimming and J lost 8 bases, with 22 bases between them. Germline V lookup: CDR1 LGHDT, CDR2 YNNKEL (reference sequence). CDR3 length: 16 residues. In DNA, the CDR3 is TGTGCCAGCAGCACGACCTCCCGGGCCCCCCGGGACATTCAGTACTTC. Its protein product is CASSTTSRAPRDIQYF.

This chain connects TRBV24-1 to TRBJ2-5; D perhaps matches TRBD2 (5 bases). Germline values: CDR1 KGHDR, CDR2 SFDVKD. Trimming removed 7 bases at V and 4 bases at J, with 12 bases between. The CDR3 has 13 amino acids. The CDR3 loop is CATSDGMSETQYF. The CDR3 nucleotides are TGTGCCACCAGCGACGGGATGTCAGAGACCCAGTACTTC.

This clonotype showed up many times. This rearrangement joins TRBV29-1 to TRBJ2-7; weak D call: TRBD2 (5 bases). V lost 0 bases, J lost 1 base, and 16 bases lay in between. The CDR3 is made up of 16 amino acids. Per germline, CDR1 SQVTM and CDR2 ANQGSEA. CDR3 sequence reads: CSVEDRPSGRSYEQYF. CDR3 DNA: TGCAGCGTTGAAGATCGTCCCTCGGGGAGATCCTACGAGCAGTACTTC.

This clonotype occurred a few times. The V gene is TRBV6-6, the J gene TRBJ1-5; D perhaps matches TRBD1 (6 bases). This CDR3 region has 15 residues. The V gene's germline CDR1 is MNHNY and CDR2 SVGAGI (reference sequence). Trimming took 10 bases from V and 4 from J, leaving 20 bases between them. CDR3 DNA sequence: TGTGCCACCCTTGGGGGCCAGGGCTATAATCAGCCCCAGCATTTT. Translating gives CATLGGQGYNQPQHF.

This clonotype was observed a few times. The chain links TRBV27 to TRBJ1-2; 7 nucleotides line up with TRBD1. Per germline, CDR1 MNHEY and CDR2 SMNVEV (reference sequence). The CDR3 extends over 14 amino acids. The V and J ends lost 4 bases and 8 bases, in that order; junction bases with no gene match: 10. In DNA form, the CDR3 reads TGTGCCAGCAGTTGGGTCGGACAGGACGGCGGCTACACCTTC. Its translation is CASSWVGQDGGYTF.

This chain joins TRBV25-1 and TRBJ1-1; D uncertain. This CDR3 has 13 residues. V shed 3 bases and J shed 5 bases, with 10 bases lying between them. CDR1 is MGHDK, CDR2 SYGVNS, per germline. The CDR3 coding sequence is TGTGCCAGCAGTGACGAACGTGGTACTGAAGCTTTCTTT. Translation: CASSDERGTEAFF.